Given below is one T cell receptor (beta chain) in context. Its antigen remains unknown. The germline V gene encodes CDR1 SGDLS and CDR2 YYNGEE. J gave up 10 bases and V 5 bases, and 18 bases lay outside the gene matches. CDR3 length: 17 amino acids. Measured with immunoSEQ multiplex PCR; TCRdb has only the in-frame clones, and not every one. The table has tens of thousands of clones, about 85% seen once. The source of the sample is a study of T cell responses to AZD1222 COVID-19 vaccine. Overall study findings and caveats: Among AZD1222 vaccinees, only six or seven were seropositive at baseline. Regions left unmutated in variants are reportedly the target of nearly half of spike-specific TCRs.

The sequenced sample was peripheral blood, obtained on day 0 of AZD1222 vaccination. The clonotype originates from an adult in good health. The rearrangement uses TRBV9 and TRBJ1-6, with TRBD1 matching 7 bases. CDR3 coding DNA: TGTGCCAGCAGGCCAACCCAAAACAGGGGAGTTGACTCACCCCTCCACTTT. This gives the protein CASRPTQNRGVDSPLHF.